This T cell receptor beta chain was sequenced in a study of blood T cell repertoires in COVID-19. The wider study: Both acute and convalescent COVID-19 samples were obtained from the United States, Italy and Spain. PBMCs, B-cell-depleted T cells, or T cells provided the cDNA or gDNA that made up the material.

Trimming removed 3 bases at V and 0 bases at J, with 11 bases between. The CDR3 sequence is 15 residues long. Germline-derived CDR1 and CDR2 are SGHTA and FQGNSA. Source study methods: Researchers report that nucleated cell counts were estimated from reference gene primer amplification. Clones were sequenced by immunoSEQ multiplex PCR, and TCRdb holds only the in-frame ones, with some missing. V, J and clone size are taken as reported in that table, and D and trimming were inferred from the DNA itself. Of approximately 300,000 clones in the sample, 80% to 90% were seen once. The sequence was collected from a woman in her fifties or sixties with acute or convalescent COVID-19. The sample comprised peripheral blood. The chain employs TRBV7-2 and TRBJ2-5; TRBD2 might be the D (6 bases). This CDR3 is CASSFMAGYQETQYF. The CDR3 DNA reads TGTGCCAGCAGCTTTATGGCGGGGTACCAAGAGACCCAGTACTTC.